This passage covers 30 T cell receptor beta chains from one sample sequenced in a study of T cells in women clearing cervical HPV infection. The table came from immunoSEQ multiplex PCR; TCRdb's copy has only in-frame clones and leaves some out. Its table records over 20,000 clones. Sequencing was performed on blood buffy coat. The receptors were sampled from a woman aged 18 to 75 with a cervical HPV16 infection that either progressed to CIN3+ or cleared (not recorded which).

Details on this clone: The missing CDR3 end, 3 residues past where the read stops, is filled in from the germline J gene. The chain is built from TRBV2 and TRBJ1-2, with a tentative D call TRBD1 (5 bases). CDR1 is SNHLY and CDR2 is FYNNEI in the germline V gene. This CDR3 region has 11 residues. CDR3 DNA, as far as it was read: TGTGCCAGCAGTTTGACAGATACC. This encodes CASSLTDT. The entire CDR3 protein reads CASSLTDTYTF.

A note on this clone: The read gets to within 3 residues of the CDR3 end, and the germline J gene fills in the rest. The rearrangement joins TRBV7-9 to TRBJ1-2; unclear D gene. Trimming cost V 4 bases and J 7 bases, with 19 bases left between them. In germline, CDR1 is SEHNR, CDR2 FQNEAQ (reference sequence). The CDR3 is 15 residues long. CDR3 loop: CASSSPRGPEGGYTF. Incomplete CDR3 DNA: TGTGCCAGCAGCTCCCCGAGAGGTCCAGAAGGTGGC.

With regard to this clone: The read terminates 3 residues ahead of where the CDR3 ends, so the germline J gene completes it. The chain employs TRBV5-4 and TRBJ1-1; perhaps TRBD1 as D (5 bases). The CDR3 is 14 residues long. Germline CDR1 is SGHNT and CDR2 is YYREEE (reference sequence). V lost 0 bases and J lost 0, with 6 bases in between. The sequenced part of the CDR3 DNA is TGTGCCAGCAGCTTGGGACAGATGAACACTGAA. Amino acid sequence: CASSLGQMNTE. The full CDR3 is CASSLGQMNTEAFF.

The CDR3 spells CASSPGTSGNYEQYF. The CDR3 DNA, read in part, is TGTGCCAGCAGCCCTGGGACTAGCGGGAACTACGAG. The chain joins TRBV7-9 to TRBJ2-7, with 13 positions matching TRBD2. Read coverage stops 3 residues before the CDR3 terminus; the germline J gene supplies the remainder. Germline V gene lookup returns CDR1 SEHNR and CDR2 FQNEAQ (reference sequence). CDR3 length: 15 amino acids. V shed 5 bases, J shed 3 bases, and the junction held 4 bases outside the gene matches.

Concerning this clone itself: The read comes to an end 3 residues before the CDR3 does, leaving the germline J gene to fill in the end. The V call is TRBV5-5, the J call TRBJ1-1; D uncertain. In germline, CDR1 is SGHKS, CDR2 YYEKEE (reference sequence). The V end was cut by 4 bases, the J end by 0 bases, with 13 bases between. The CDR3 sequence is 15 residues long. CDR3 amino acids: CASSPCRKMNTEAFF. Incomplete CDR3 DNA: TGTGCCAGCAGCCCCTGCAGGAAAATGAACACTGAA.

Turning to this clone: The sequence runs out 3 residues before the end of the CDR3; the remainder is reconstructed from the germline J gene. The V gene is TRBV7-9, the J gene TRBJ2-2; a possible D gene is TRBD1 (5 bases). CDR1 is SEHNR and CDR2 is FQNEAQ in the germline V gene (reference sequence). The CDR3 has 12 residues. The CDR3 region is CASRSGANVLFF. Incomplete CDR3 DNA: TGTGCCAGCAGGTCTGGGGCCAACGTG.

Concerning this clone itself: The read finishes 3 residues shy of the CDR3 end, and the germline J gene is used to complete it. The V call is TRBV7-7, the J call TRBJ1-2; TRBD1 agrees at 8 bases. CDR1 SSHAT and CDR2 FNYEAQ come from the germline V gene (reference sequence). The length of the CDR3 is 14 residues. The CDR3 here is CASSAQGVADTYTF. The sequenced CDR3 bases are TGTGCCAGCAGCGCACAGGGGGTAGCAGATACC. Supplemented by reference TRBV7-7 and TRBJ1-2, the full variable domain reads GAGVSQSPRYKVTKRGQDVTLRCDPISSHATLYWYQQALGQGPEFLTYFNYEAQPDKSGLPSDRFSAERPEGSISTLTIQRTEQRDSAMYRCASSAQGVADTYTFGSGTRLTVV.

A word on this clone: The DNA ends 3 residues before the CDR3 does, and the rest of the CDR3 is filled in from the germline J gene. The J gene is TRBJ1-1, the V gene TRBV30; the D is unclear. Trimming pared 1 base from V and 6 bases from J, leaving 12 bases between. CDR1 is GTSNPN and CDR2 is SVGIG in the germline V gene (reference sequence). The CDR3 sequence is 13 residues long. Incomplete CDR3 DNA: TGTGCCTGGAGTGGAAGAAATGCGCCTGAA. Amino acid sequence: CAWSGRNAPE. The whole CDR3 sequence reads CAWSGRNAPEAFF.

For this clone: The read halts 3 residues ahead of the CDR3 end, with the missing end drawn from the germline J gene. The rearrangement uses TRBV7-9 and TRBJ2-7; D is unresolved. Germline assignment: CDR1 SEHNR and CDR2 FQNEAQ (reference sequence). CDR3 length equals 15 residues. Between the trimmed V and J ends, which lost 3 bases and 2 bases, there was a span of 14 bases. The CDR3 region is CASSFFPLTTYEQYF. Partial CDR3 DNA: TGTGCCAGCAGCTTCTTTCCACTTACCACCTACGAG.

A remark on this clone: Read data end 3 residues before the CDR3 end; the end is taken from the germline J gene. The chain carries TRBV19 and TRBJ1-1; TRBD1 aligns across 7 bases. Losses at the gene ends were 6 bases for V and 3 bases for J; bases not matched to a gene: 4. CDR3 length: 13 amino acids. Germline CDR1 and CDR2: LNHDA and SQIVND (reference sequence). This CDR3 reads CASSPRGDTEAFF. Partial CDR3 DNA: TGTGCCAGTAGCCCCAGGGGGGACACTGAA.

Its frequency marks this clone as medium-sized. The CDR3 end falls 3 residues outside the read, so it is completed with the germline J gene. The chain combines TRBV10-3 with TRBJ2-7, with D possibly TRBD2 on 5 matching bases. The germline V gene has CDR1 ENHRY and CDR2 SYGVKD. V was clipped by 3 bases and J by 3 bases, with 9 bases between them. This CDR3 is 13 amino acids long. The CDR3 protein is CAISDGLNYEQYF. The DNA read from the CDR3 is TGTGCCATCAGTGATGGACTCAACTACGAG.

With regard to this clone: The CDR3 end is not reached by the read, which stops 3 residues before it; the germline J gene fills it in. This chain connects TRBV18 to TRBJ1-3; TRBD1 aligns across 7 bases. V shed 1 base and J 0 bases; nucleotides not matched to a gene: 12. The CDR3 loop spans 19 amino acids. Germline CDR1 and CDR2: KGHSH and LQKENI. CDR3 residues: CASSPLSKAGGYSGNTIYF. The CDR3 DNA, read in part, is TGTGCCAGCTCACCACTGTCCAAAGCAGGGGGTTACTCTGGAAACACC.

Details on this clone: The CDR3 end falls 3 residues outside the read, so it is completed with the germline J gene. V is TRBV5-6 and J is TRBJ2-5, with TRBD1 as a possible D gene (5 bases). CDR1 and CDR2 (germline): SGHDT, YYEEEE. This CDR3 spans 15 amino acids. Trimming took off 0 bases at V and 2 bases at J, with 11 bases between the two ends. CDR3 in amino acids: CASSLDRRAQETQYF. CDR3 DNA, as far as it was read: TGTGCCAGCAGCTTGGACAGGCGAGCTCAAGAGACC. Using reference TRBV5-6 and TRBJ2-5 for the parts outside the CDR3, the full variable domain is DAGVTQSPTHLIKTRGQQVTLRCSPKSGHDTVSWYQQALGQGPQFIFQYYEEEERQRGNFPDRFSGHQFPNYSSELNVNALLLGDSALYLCASSLDRRAQETQYFGPGTRLLVL.

Turning to this clone: The read is 3 residues too short to cover the CDR3 end, so that end is filled in from the germline J gene. The V and J genes are TRBV30 and TRBJ2-2; perhaps TRBD2 as D (5 bases). Germline CDR1 and CDR2: GTSNPN and SVGIG (reference sequence). There are 15 residues in the CDR3. The sequenced part of the CDR3 DNA is TGTGCCTGGAGTAAGCGGAGCTCCTATAATTCACCG. Translation: CAWSKRSSYNSP. The CDR3 as a whole reads CAWSKRSSYNSPLFF.

Concerning this clone itself: The read finishes 3 residues shy of the CDR3 end, and the germline J gene is used to complete it. This chain uses TRBV7-3 with TRBJ1-2, with 8 nucleotides matching TRBD1. The CDR3 is 15 residues long. After removal of 0 bases from V and 6 bases from J, the junction contained 6 bases not matched to a gene. CDR1 is SGHTA and CDR2 is FQGTGA in the germline V gene. The DNA read from the CDR3 is TGTGCCAGCAGCTTAACTGGCAGGGGGCATGATGGC. This codes for CASSLTGRGHDG. The whole CDR3 sequence reads CASSLTGRGHDGYTF.

This clone ranks as medium-sized in terms of frequency. The read ends 3 residues shy of where the CDR3 ends; the end is completed using the germline J gene. The chain is built from TRBV18 and TRBJ2-5, with 8 bases that match TRBD2. Germline-derived CDR1 and CDR2 are KGHSH and LQKENI. The CDR3 spans 14 residues. The V and J ends lost 5 bases and 0 bases, in that order; junction bases with no gene match: 2. CDR3 amino acids: CASSSGGYQETQYF. The covered CDR3 bases are TGTGCCAGCTCATCGGGGGGGTACCAAGAGACC.

Concerning this clone itself: Read sequence stops 3 residues before the CDR3 end, and the germline J gene provides the missing end. The genes are TRBV2 and TRBJ2-7, with 9 bases matching TRBD1. This CDR3 contains 14 residues. Per germline, CDR1 SNHLY and CDR2 FYNNEI. The J segment lost 5 bases and the V segment lost 4 bases, leaving 6 bases of the junction unmatched. The CDR3 DNA, read in part, is TGTGCCAGCAGTGTGGGACAGGGTAGGGACGAG. It codes for CASSVGQGRDE. The whole CDR3 reads CASSVGQGRDEQYF.

Comments on this clone: The read ends 3 residues early relative to the CDR3; the germline J gene fills the gap. This sequence joins TRBV5-1 and TRBJ2-3, with D tentatively TRBD2 (5 bases). The germline V gene encodes CDR1 SGHRS and CDR2 YFSETQ. V was clipped by 5 bases and J by 0 bases, with 13 bases between them. The CDR3 is 15 amino acids. This chain's CDR3 is CASSRSGPSTDTQYF. CDR3 DNA, as far as it was read: TGCGCCAGCAGTAGGAGCGGACCTAGCACAGATACG.

CDR3 protein: CASSLGPGGPETQYF. The sequenced CDR3 bases are TGTGCCAGCAGCTTAGGGCCGGGGGGGCCTGAGACC. V and J are TRBV7-9 and TRBJ2-5; TRBD2 agrees at 8 bases. The sequence runs out 3 residues before the end of the CDR3; the remainder is reconstructed from the germline J gene. The CDR3 sequence is 15 residues long. Losses at the gene ends were 1 base for V and 5 bases for J; bases not matched to a gene: 6. CDR1 and CDR2 from the germline V gene are SEHNR and FQNEAQ (reference sequence).

For this clone: From the germline J gene comes the end of the CDR3, since the read stops 3 residues before it. The chain uses TRBV15 and TRBJ1-1; 9 bases line up with TRBD1. The length of the CDR3 is 16 residues. V was clipped by 8 bases and J by 5 bases; unmatched bases: 15. The germline gives CDR1 LNHNV, CDR2 YYDKDF (reference sequence). CDR3 amino acids: CATAGAKTGGLTEAFF. CDR3 DNA (partial): TGTGCCACCGCGGGTGCGAAGACAGGGGGGTTAACTGAA.

Remarks on this clone: Coverage ceases 3 residues before the CDR3 finishes, and the germline J gene fills in the end. The chain links TRBV5-5 to TRBJ2-7; the match to TRBD2 covers 9 bases. This CDR3 spans 15 amino acids. Losses at the gene ends were 5 bases for V and 2 bases for J; bases not matched to a gene: 8. The germline CDR1 and CDR2 sequences are SGHKS and YYEKEE (reference sequence). CDR3 protein: CASRQGTSRTYEQYF. Partial CDR3 DNA: TGTGCCAGCAGACAAGGGACTAGCCGGACCTACGAG.

About this clone: Sequencing ends 3 residues short of the CDR3 end; the germline J gene provides the rest. The chain links TRBV18 to TRBJ1-2; D not resolved. Germline V gives CDR1 KGHSH, CDR2 LQKENI. The CDR3 runs to 14 residues. Partial CDR3 DNA: TGTGCCAGCTCACCACCTAGCGGTACCTACGAC. It yields the protein CASSPPSGTYD. The whole CDR3 is CASSPPSGTYDYTF.

A note on this clone: The read stops 3 residues short of the end of the CDR3; the missing end is completed from the germline J gene. The chain has TRBV19 and TRBJ2-3; D is ambiguous. The CDR3 contains 14 residues. Germline CDR1 LNHDA, CDR2 SQIVND (reference sequence). Partial CDR3 DNA: TGTGCCAGTAGTATCTCGGTTTCTATCGAGACG. Amino acids: CASSISVSIET. The whole CDR3 protein reads CASSISVSIETQYF.

Turning to this clone: The sequenced fragment ends 3 residues before the CDR3 boundary, so the rest is inferred from the germline J gene. This chain joins TRBV7-3 and TRBJ2-3; 9 bases line up with TRBD2. The germline V gene has CDR1 SGHTA and CDR2 FQGTGA. This CDR3 has 16 amino acids. Partial CDR3 DNA: TGTGCCAGCAGCTCTGTAGCGGGGGCTTGCTGGTGGACG. Translating gives CASSSVAGACWWT. The full CDR3 protein is CASSSVAGACWWTQYF.

Remarks on this clone: The CDR3 end falls 3 residues outside the read, so it is completed with the germline J gene. The chain combines TRBV7-3 with TRBJ2-2; possibly TRBD1 for D (5 bases). V gave up 5 bases and J gave up 0 bases, with 10 bases separating them. Germline V gene data show CDR1 as SGHTA and CDR2 as FQGTGA. The CDR3 contains 15 residues. CDR3 DNA (partial): TGTGCCAGCAGCCCCCTAGGGGCGAACACCGGGGAG. This gives the protein CASSPLGANTGE. The entire CDR3 protein is CASSPLGANTGELFF. Complete variable domain (other parts from reference TRBV7-3 and TRBJ2-2): GAGVSQTPSNKVTEKGKYVELRCDPISGHTALYWYRQSLGQGPEFLIYFQGTGAADDSGLPNDRFFAVRPEGSVSTLKIQRTERGDSAVYLCASSPLGANTGELFFGEGSRLTVL.

This clone registers medium-sized (0.01 to 0.1%) by frequency. The sequenced fragment ends 3 residues before the CDR3 boundary, so the rest is inferred from the germline J gene. The chain has TRBV7-2 and TRBJ2-7; TRBD2 aligns across 7 bases. CDR1 and CDR2 (germline): SGHTA, FQGNSA. The CDR3 runs 17 residues. CDR3 loop: CASRLAPIRGDSYEQYF. The DNA read from the CDR3 is TGTGCAAGTCGCTTAGCGCCGATCCGGGGGGACTCCTACGAG. Variable domain in full (rest from reference TRBV7-2 and TRBJ2-7): GAGVSQSPSNKVTEKGKDVELRCDPISGHTALYWYRQSLGQGLEFLIYFQGNSAPDKSGLPSDRFSAERTGGSVSTLTIQRTQQEDSAVYLCASRLAPIRGDSYEQYFGPGTRLTVT.

On this clone: The read ends 3 residues early relative to the CDR3; the germline J gene fills the gap. The chain links TRBV5-1 to TRBJ1-2, with a weak D call TRBD1 (5 bases). Germline CDR1 and CDR2: SGHRS and YFSETQ. The CDR3 loop spans 14 amino acids. Trimming removed 3 bases at V and 3 bases at J, with 12 bases between. The covered CDR3 bases are TGCGCCAGCAGCTGGCGGGACTCAGACTATGGC. Translation gives CASSWRDSDYG. Given in full, the CDR3 is CASSWRDSDYGYTF.

Concerning this clone itself: Read coverage stops 3 residues before the CDR3 terminus; the germline J gene supplies the remainder. The V gene is TRBV20-1, the J gene TRBJ2-3, with TRBD2 identical over 9 bases. J lost 4 bases, V lost 7 bases, and 15 bases had no gene match. This CDR3 spans 16 amino acids. Germline-derived CDR1 and CDR2 are DFQATT and SNEGSKA (reference sequence). The DNA read from the CDR3 is TGCAGTGGCGGGGGCGGGACTAGCACCATCGCAGATACG. It encodes CSGGGGTSTIADT. The entire CDR3 protein is CSGGGGTSTIADTQYF.

The CDR3 protein is CASSVDSDEAFF. Incomplete CDR3 DNA: TGTGCCAGCAGTGTAGACTCGGATGAA. The J gene is TRBJ1-1, the V gene TRBV2; unclear D gene. The sequence runs out 3 residues before the end of the CDR3; the remainder is reconstructed from the germline J gene. Trimming removed 4 bases from V and 7 bases from J, with 10 bases in between. CDR1 and CDR2 (germline): SNHLY, FYNNEI. This CDR3 spans 12 amino acids.

Comments on this clone: The missing CDR3 end, 3 residues past where the read stops, is filled in from the germline J gene. This chain joins TRBV7-9 and TRBJ2-2, with D perhaps matching TRBD1 (6 bases). The CDR3 contains 13 residues. CDR1 SEHNR and CDR2 FQNEAQ come from the germline V gene (reference sequence). V was cut by 6 bases and J by 5 bases, with 10 bases left in between. The CDR3 sequence: CASSPGDTGELFF. The sequenced CDR3 bases are TGTGCCAGCAGTCCAGGGGATACCGGGGAG.